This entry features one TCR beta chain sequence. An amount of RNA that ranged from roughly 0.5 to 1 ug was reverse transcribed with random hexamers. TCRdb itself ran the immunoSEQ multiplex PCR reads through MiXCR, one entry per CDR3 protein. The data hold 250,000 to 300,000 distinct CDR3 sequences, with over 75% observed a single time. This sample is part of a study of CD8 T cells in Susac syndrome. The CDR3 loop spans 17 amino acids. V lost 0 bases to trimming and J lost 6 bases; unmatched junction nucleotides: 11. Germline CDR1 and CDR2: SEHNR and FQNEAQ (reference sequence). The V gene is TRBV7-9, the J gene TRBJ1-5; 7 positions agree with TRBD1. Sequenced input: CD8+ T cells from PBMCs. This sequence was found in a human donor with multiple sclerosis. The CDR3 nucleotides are TGTGCCAGCAGCTTAGCCCGACAGGGTGATGTTAGTCAGCCCCAGCATTTT. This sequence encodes CASSLARQGDVSQPQHF.